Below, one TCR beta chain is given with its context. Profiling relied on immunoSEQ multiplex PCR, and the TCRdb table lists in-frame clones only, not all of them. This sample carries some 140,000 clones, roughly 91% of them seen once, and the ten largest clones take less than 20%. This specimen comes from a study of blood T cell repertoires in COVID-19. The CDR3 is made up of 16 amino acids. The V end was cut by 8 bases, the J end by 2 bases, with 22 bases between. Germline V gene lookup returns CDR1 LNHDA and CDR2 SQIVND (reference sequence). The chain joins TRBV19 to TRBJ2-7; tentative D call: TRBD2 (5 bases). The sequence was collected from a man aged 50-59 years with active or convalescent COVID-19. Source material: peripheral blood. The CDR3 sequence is CASSNLAGRQAYEQYF. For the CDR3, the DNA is TGTGCCAGTTCTAATCTCGCGGGCAGGCAGGCCTACGAGCAGTACTTC.